This T cell receptor (beta chain) was sequenced during a study of T cell responses to AZD1222 COVID-19 vaccine. General study findings and limits: There were vaccine-associated CD4 TCRs across spike, dominant at 160-218 and 743-854.

A remark on this clone: Its antigen is still unknown.

This CDR3 is built from 15 residues. Losses at the gene ends were 6 bases for V and 1 base for J; bases not matched to a gene: 5. Germline V gene data show CDR1 as MNHEY and CDR2 as SMNVEV (reference sequence). Second-dose recipients at about 4 or about 12 weeks were treated as one pooled group. Produced via immunoSEQ multiplex PCR; TCRdb's table is partial and in-frame only. The sample yields about 120,000 clones, 90% to 95% seen once. The chain has TRBV27 and TRBJ2-2, with TRBD1 identical over 7 bases. The source material was peripheral blood, sampled 28 days after the second AZD1222 dose. This receptor was taken from an adult who received the AZD1222 COVID-19 vaccine. CDR3 bases: TGTGCCAGCAGGGAACAGGGGTTGAACACCGGGGAGCTGTTTTTT. Translated: CASREQGLNTGELFF.